A single sample gave rise to the 25 T cell receptor beta chains below, sequenced in a study of radiation and T cells in renal cell carcinoma. The repertoire was sequenced with immunoSEQ multiplex PCR; TCRdb's copy has only in-frame clones and lacks some. The table lists 150,000 or so clones, approximately 90% of them singletons. Time point: baseline pretreatment blood. The treatment was: 15 Gy SBRT to primary tumor, nephrectomy 4 weeks later. This specimen was blood, taken from a patient whose treatment included radiotherapy and nephrectomy. These receptors were taken from a woman in her 70s with renal cell carcinoma.

The genes are TRBV4-2 and TRBJ1-3; D unclear. The CDR3 sequence is 14 residues long. Germline lookup yields CDR1 LGHNA and CDR2 YNFKEQ. V was clipped by 1 base and J by 7 bases, with 11 bases between them. The CDR3 region is CASSQGTTFNTIYF. DNA for the CDR3: TGTGCCAGCAGCCAAGGAACGACATTTAACACCATATATTTT.

The chain employs TRBV30 and TRBJ1-5, with D unresolved. The V end was cut by 4 bases, the J end by 0 bases, with 10 bases between. Germline loops: CDR1 GTSNPN, CDR2 SVGIG (reference sequence). The CDR3 extends over 14 amino acids. In DNA, the CDR3 is TGTGCCTGGAAAAGACCCTTTAGCAATCAGCCCCAGCATTTT. Protein product: CAWKRPFSNQPQHF.

This rearrangement joins TRBV9 to TRBJ1-2; D unclear. Trimming shortened V by 7 bases and J by 7 bases, and 14 bases separated the two germline ends. The CDR3 contains 12 residues. From germline, CDR1 is SGDLS and CDR2 YYNGEE. The CDR3 region has the DNA TGTGCCAGCGGGGATGGGGTTGGTGGCTACACCTTC. Translated, it gives CASGDGVGGYTF. The full variable domain, in which reference TRBV9 and TRBJ1-2 provide the parts outside the CDR3, is DSGVTQTPKHLITATGQRVTLRCSPRSGDLSVYWYQQSLDQGLQFLIQYYNGEERAKGNILERFSAQQFPDLHSELNLSSLELGDSALYFCASGDGVGGYTFGSGTRLTVV.

The V gene is TRBV4-3, the J gene TRBJ1-6; D call uncertain. V was shortened by 4 bases and J by 7 bases, with 5 bases between the two germline ends. Looked up from germline, CDR1 is LGHNA and CDR2 is YSLEER. The CDR3 runs 12 residues. The CDR3 loop is CASSRLNSPLHF. The DNA of the CDR3 is TGCGCCAGCAGCCGCCTGAATTCACCCCTCCACTTT.

This chain links TRBV7-2 with TRBJ2-5; 13 bases align to TRBD2. Germline CDR1 and CDR2: SGHTA and FQGNSA. CDR3 length: 15 residues. V lost 5 bases, J lost 5 bases, and 5 bases stayed unmatched. Here the CDR3 reads CASSTSGGASETQYF. DNA for the CDR3: TGTGCCAGCAGCACTAGCGGGGGGGCCTCGGAGACCCAGTACTTC.

The J gene is TRBJ2-1, the V gene TRBV6-1, with D maybe TRBD1 (5 bases). Germline CDR1 and CDR2: MNHNS and SASEGT. The CDR3 loop spans 14 amino acids. Trimming took off 9 bases at V and 4 bases at J, with 16 bases between the two ends. The CDR3 region is CASEWGPIYNEQFF. Here the CDR3 DNA reads TGTGCCAGTGAATGGGGCCCGATTTACAATGAGCAGTTCTTC.

The chain uses TRBV6-5 and TRBJ2-7; 9 bases agree with TRBD1. Trimming removed 8 bases from V and 1 base from J; junction bases left unmatched: 3. The CDR3 runs 13 residues. CDR1 MNHEY and CDR2 SVGAGI come from the germline V gene. CDR3: CASGQGLSYEQYF. DNA of the CDR3: TGTGCCAGCGGACAGGGGCTATCCTACGAGCAGTACTTC.

The rearrangement uses TRBV2 and TRBJ2-3; D perhaps matches TRBD1 (6 bases). Looked up from germline, CDR1 is SNHLY and CDR2 is FYNNEI. The CDR3 spans 15 residues. V lost 3 bases and J 4 bases, leaving 14 bases between the germline ends. CDR3 in DNA: TGTGCCAGCAGTGAGCAGGGGCGGGTGGCAGATACGCAGTATTTT. Its protein is CASSEQGRVADTQYF.

The V gene is TRBV6-5, the J gene TRBJ2-3, with a possible D match to TRBD2 (5 bases). V lost 4 bases to trimming and J lost 5 bases, with 16 bases between them. The CDR3 is 15 amino acids. Per germline, CDR1 MNHEY and CDR2 SVGAGI. The CDR3 region is CASSSSPGGRDTQYF. The CDR3 DNA sequence: TGTGCCAGCAGTTCCTCGCCCGGCGGGCGAGATACGCAGTATTTT.

The rearrangement uses TRBV6-5 and TRBJ2-7, with D possibly matching TRBD2 (6 bases). CDR3 length: 15 residues. Trimming removed 0 bases at V and 4 bases at J, with 13 bases between. The V gene's germline CDR1 is MNHEY and CDR2 SVGAGI. CDR3 in amino acids: CASSYSGQGGYEQYF. The CDR3 DNA is TGTGCCAGCAGTTACTCGGGGCAGGGAGGTTACGAGCAGTACTTC.

This rearrangement joins TRBV7-2 to TRBJ2-5; 7 nucleotides line up with TRBD2. The CDR3 runs to 16 residues. Losses at the gene ends were 0 bases for V and 2 bases for J; bases not matched to a gene: 6. Germline V lookup: CDR1 SGHTA, CDR2 FQGNSA. In DNA, the CDR3 is TGTGCCAGCAGCTTAGCTCCAGCGGGGCCTCAAGAGACCCAGTACTTC. Its translation is CASSLAPAGPQETQYF.

The V call is TRBV30, the J call TRBJ2-7; no definite D call. Germline lookup yields CDR1 GTSNPN and CDR2 SVGIG (reference sequence). The V gene lost 0 bases and the J gene lost 3 bases, with 9 bases spanning the gap. The CDR3 has 13 amino acids. CDR3 sequence reads: CAWSVRGYYEQYF. CDR3 in DNA: TGTGCCTGGAGTGTACGAGGTTACTACGAGCAGTACTTC.

The table lists this clone with a count of one. The rearrangement uses TRBV19 and TRBJ1-5; possible D gene TRBD1, 5 bases. V was clipped by 3 bases and J by 3 bases, with 12 bases between them. Germline CDR1 LNHDA, CDR2 SQIVND (reference sequence). The length of the CDR3 is 15 residues. In DNA form, the CDR3 reads TGTGCCAGTAGTATTTTGGGGGAGTACAATCAGCCCCAGCATTTT. As protein: CASSILGEYNQPQHF.

This sequence joins TRBV6-5 and TRBJ2-7, with TRBD1 identical over 9 bases. Per the germline V gene, CDR1 is MNHEY and CDR2 is SVGAGI. The CDR3 has 14 amino acids. Losses at the gene ends were 2 bases for V and 3 bases for J; bases not matched to a gene: 2. The CDR3 here is CASSYGDRDYEQYF. Written as DNA, the CDR3 is TGTGCCAGCAGTTACGGGGACAGGGACTACGAGCAGTACTTC.

J is TRBJ1-6 and V is TRBV2; D is uncertain. This CDR3 contains 15 residues. V was pared by 4 bases and J by 5 bases, with 12 bases between. The germline gives CDR1 SNHLY, CDR2 FYNNEI. The CDR3 sequence is CASSVTVSDNSPLHF. The CDR3 DNA follows: TGTGCCAGCAGTGTAACGGTTTCGGATAATTCACCCCTCCACTTT.

This chain joins TRBV7-6 and TRBJ2-7; 9 nucleotides line up with TRBD1. The CDR3 has 15 residues. Germline lookup yields CDR1 SGHVS and CDR2 FNYEAQ. The V and J ends lost 3 bases and 7 bases, in that order; junction bases with no gene match: 10. The CDR3 DNA reads as TGTGCCAGCAGCTTCCCTGGACAGGGGCTCAAGGAGCAGTACTTC. It specifies CASSFPGQGLKEQYF.

This chain uses TRBV5-1 with TRBJ2-3, with TRBD2 matching over 11 bases. The germline CDR1 and CDR2 sequences are SGHRS and YFSETQ. V lost 4 bases, J lost 2 bases, and 6 bases stayed unmatched. The CDR3 is made up of 16 amino acids. In DNA, the CDR3 is TGCGCCAGCAGCCTGGGGACTAGCGGTAACACAGATACGCAGTATTTT. Translation: CASSLGTSGNTDTQYF.

The chain employs TRBV6-1 and TRBJ1-1; 7 bases align to TRBD1. Germline V gives CDR1 MNHNS, CDR2 SASEGT. With V trimmed by 1 base and J by 10 bases, 9 bases remained unmatched. CDR3 size: 14 residues. The CDR3 is CASSEGGGVVSAFF. DNA for the CDR3: TGTGCCAGCAGTGAAGGAGGGGGCGTAGTGTCAGCTTTCTTT.

This CDR3 reads CAWSGTSIHGYTF. For the CDR3, the DNA is TGTGCCTGGTCCGGGACTTCCATACATGGCTACACCTTC. The V call is TRBV30, the J call TRBJ1-2, with a tentative D call TRBD1 (5 bases). Germline loops: CDR1 GTSNPN, CDR2 SVGIG (reference sequence). Trimming removed 5 bases at V and 6 bases at J, with 16 bases between. This CDR3 is 13 amino acids long.

The CDR3 here is CASSLFPRQGVMNTEAFF. CDR3 DNA: TGTGCCAGCAGCTTATTCCCCAGACAGGGAGTCATGAACACTGAAGCTTTCTTT. V usage is TRBV7-9 and J usage is TRBJ1-1; TRBD1 aligns across 7 bases. The junction had 12 bases not matched to a gene; V was cut back by 2 bases and J by 0 bases. Per the germline V gene, CDR1 is SEHNR and CDR2 is FQNEAQ (reference sequence). The CDR3 covers 18 residues.

CDR3 loop: CASSIQGQSNQPQHF. In nucleotides, the CDR3 is TGTGCCAGTAGTATTCAAGGACAGAGCAATCAGCCCCAGCATTTT. The chain carries TRBV19 and TRBJ1-5; D may be TRBD1 (6 bases). CDR3 size: 15 residues. CDR1 and CDR2 (germline): LNHDA, SQIVND (reference sequence). V was shortened by 3 bases and J by 1 base, with 10 bases between the two germline ends.

This clone came up a few times. The chain joins TRBV10-3 to TRBJ1-1; 8 bases match TRBD1. Germline V gene data show CDR1 as ENHRY and CDR2 as SYGVKD. CDR3 length: 13 residues. V dropped 8 bases and J dropped 4; count of bases not matched to a gene: 6. The CDR3 DNA follows: TGTGCCATCTCCCGTACAGGGGGCACTGAAGCTTTCTTT. Protein: CAISRTGGTEAFF.

The chain joins TRBV5-1 to TRBJ2-1; a weak D match, TRBD1 (6 bases). Trimming stripped 4 bases from V and 7 bases from J, with 18 bases between. This CDR3 is 15 amino acids long. Germline lookup yields CDR1 SGHRS and CDR2 YFSETQ. The DNA for the CDR3 is TGCGCCAGCAGCCCAACCACAGGGAAGGGGAATGAGCAGTTCTTC. Translation: CASSPTTGKGNEQFF.

The genes are TRBV28 and TRBJ1-2; D remains ambiguous. Trimming cost V 3 bases and J 1 base, with 6 bases left between them. Germline V lookup: CDR1 MDHEN, CDR2 SYDVKM. This CDR3 is built from 13 residues. The CDR3 spells CASSFQNNYGYTF. The CDR3 region has the DNA TGTGCCAGCAGTTTTCAGAATAACTATGGCTACACCTTC.

The gene calls are TRBV11-3 and TRBJ2-5; TRBD1 matches at 10 bases. V lost 5 bases and J lost 7; bases outside the gene matches: 4. CDR3 length equals 13 residues. Germline V lookup: CDR1 SGHNT, CDR2 YENEEA. The CDR3, as DNA: TGTGCCAGCAGCCCTAGACAGGGGGCGACCCAGTACTTC. Its protein is CASSPRQGATQYF.